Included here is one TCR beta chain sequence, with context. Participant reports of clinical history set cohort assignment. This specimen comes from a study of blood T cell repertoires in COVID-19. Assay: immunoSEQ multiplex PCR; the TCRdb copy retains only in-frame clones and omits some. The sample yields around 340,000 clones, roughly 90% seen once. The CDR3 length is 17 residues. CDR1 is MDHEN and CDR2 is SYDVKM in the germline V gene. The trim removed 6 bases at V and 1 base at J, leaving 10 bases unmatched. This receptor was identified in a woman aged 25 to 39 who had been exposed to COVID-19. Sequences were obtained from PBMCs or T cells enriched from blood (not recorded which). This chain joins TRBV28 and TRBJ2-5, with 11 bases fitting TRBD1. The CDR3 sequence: CASRDAGTGGSQETQYF. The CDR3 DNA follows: TGTGCCAGCAGGGACGCCGGGACAGGGGGTTCCCAAGAGACCCAGTACTTC. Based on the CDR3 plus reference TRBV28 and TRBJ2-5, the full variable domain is DVKVTQSSRYLVKRTGEKVFLECVQDMDHENMFWYRQDPGLGLRLIYFSYDVKMKEKGDIPEGYSVSREKKERFSLILESASTNQTSMYLCASRDAGTGGSQETQYFGPGTRLLVL.